This is a list of T cell receptor beta chains from one sample in a study of shared clonotypes between healthy human individuals. Assay: immunoSEQ multiplex PCR; the TCRdb copy retains only in-frame clones and omits some. The sample lists about 1.5 million clones; 95% to 99% were seen once. The sequencing sample was made of naive CD4+ T cells sorted from blood. These receptors all come from a man aged 25-45 years in good health. CDR3s include the opening cysteine and the closing phenylalanine or tryptophan. The D gene is left open where the match is weak. The size field is filled for only some rows; it gives once, few, many or a size class.

j_gene: TRBJ2-1
abundance: NA
d_gene: NA
v_gene: TRBV14
CDR3aa: CASNTGELFKFF
CDR3nt: TGTGCCAGCAACACCGGGGAACTTTTTAAGTTCTTC

j_gene: TRBJ1-1
abundance: NA
d_gene: NA
v_gene: TRBV5-4
CDR3aa: CASSSRLELGAFF
CDR3nt: TGTGCCAGCAGCTCCCGACTAGAGTTGGGGGCTTTCTTT

j_gene: TRBJ2-7
abundance: NA
d_gene: NA
v_gene: TRBV28
CDR3aa: CASSSVALGYEQYF
CDR3nt: TGTGCCAGCAGTTCGGTGGCACTCGGCTACGAGCAGTACTTC

j_gene: TRBJ1-6
abundance: NA
d_gene: TRBD1
v_gene: TRBV11-2
CDR3aa: CASSARQGAGSPLHF
CDR3nt: TGTGCCAGCAGCGCCAGACAGGGGGCGGGTTCACCCCTCCACTTT

j_gene: TRBJ2-3
abundance: NA
d_gene: TRBD2
v_gene: TRBV29-1
CDR3aa: CSVGDSGRSDTQYF
CDR3nt: TGCAGCGTTGGGGATAGCGGGAGGTCAGATACGCAGTATTTT

j_gene: TRBJ1-4
abundance: NA
d_gene: TRBD1
v_gene: TRBV28
CDR3aa: CASRTRTGATNEKLFF
CDR3nt: TGTGCCAGCAGAACAAGGACAGGGGCAACTAATGAAAAACTGTTTTTT

j_gene: TRBJ1-1
abundance: NA
d_gene: NA
v_gene: TRBV6-5
CDR3aa: CASSYFGSSTEAFF
CDR3nt: TGTGCCAGCAGTTATTTTGGCAGTTCCACTGAAGCTTTCTTT

j_gene: TRBJ1-5
abundance: NA
d_gene: TRBD1
v_gene: TRBV6-6
CDR3aa: CASSWDRGISNQPQHF
CDR3nt: TGTGCCAGCAGTTGGGACAGGGGTATTAGCAATCAGCCCCAGCATTTT

j_gene: TRBJ1-1
abundance: NA
d_gene: NA
v_gene: TRBV11-2
CDR3aa: CASSSQRTEAFF
CDR3nt: TGTGCCAGCAGCTCCCAGAGGACTGAAGCTTTCTTT

j_gene: TRBJ1-5
abundance: NA
d_gene: NA
v_gene: TRBV15
CDR3aa: CATSRTGTSNQPQHF
CDR3nt: TGTGCCACCAGCAGGACCGGGACAAGCAATCAGCCCCAGCATTTT

j_gene: TRBJ1-3
abundance: NA
d_gene: NA
v_gene: TRBV11-2
CDR3aa: CASSLQGNTIYF
CDR3nt: TGTGCCAGCAGCCTCCAGGGAAACACCATATATTTT

j_gene: TRBJ1-2
abundance: NA
d_gene: NA
v_gene: TRBV9
CDR3aa: CASSVDQGRGYTF
CDR3nt: TGTGCCAGCAGCGTCGACCAGGGACGTGGCTACACCTTC

j_gene: TRBJ2-7
abundance: once
d_gene: TRBD1
v_gene: TRBV5-1
CDR3aa: CASRGTGDSLGVQYF
CDR3nt: TGCGCCAGCAGGGGGACAGGGGACTCACTCGGGGTGCAGTACTTC

j_gene: TRBJ2-2
abundance: NA
d_gene: NA
v_gene: TRBV7-2
CDR3aa: CASSLERNTGELFF
CDR3nt: TGTGCCAGCAGCTTAGAGAGAAACACCGGGGAGCTGTTTTTT

j_gene: TRBJ2-5
abundance: NA
d_gene: NA
v_gene: TRBV7-9
CDR3aa: CASSLLQYQETQYF
CDR3nt: TGTGCCAGCAGCTTACTACAGTACCAAGAGACCCAGTACTTC

j_gene: TRBJ2-1
abundance: NA
d_gene: NA
v_gene: TRBV5-1
CDR3aa: CASSLKLDNEQFF
CDR3nt: TGCGCCAGCAGCTTGAAATTGGACAATGAGCAGTTCTTC